The 3 T cell receptor beta chains given below trace back to one sample, sequenced in a study of siplizumab effects on memory and regulatory T cells. Clones were sequenced by immunoSEQ multiplex PCR, and TCRdb holds only the in-frame ones, with some missing. In the table there are approximately 50,000 clones, 93% of which are singletons. The specimen sequenced was CD8+ T cells sorted from blood. The source is a human donor in good health.

V and J are TRBV28 and TRBJ1-2, with TRBD1 matching 7 bases. V trimming: 6 bases; J trimming: 4 bases; junction bases outside the gene matches: 8. The CDR3 totals 14 residues. Germline CDR1 reads MDHEN; CDR2 reads SYDVKM. The CDR3 reads CASSLRGSAYGYTF. DNA for the CDR3: TGTGCCAGCAGCCTCAGGGGGTCCGCCTATGGCTACACCTTC.

The V and J genes are TRBV30 and TRBJ1-1; no firm D call. V lost 0 bases, J lost 4 bases, and 3 bases lay in between. The germline CDR1 and CDR2 sequences are GTSNPN and SVGIG (reference sequence). The CDR3 extends over 11 amino acids. The CDR3 loop is CAWSVITEAFF. Here the CDR3 DNA reads TGTGCCTGGAGTGTAATCACTGAAGCTTTCTTT.

This chain uses TRBV28 with TRBJ2-5; TRBD2 is a possible D gene (6 bases). Germline V lookup: CDR1 MDHEN, CDR2 SYDVKM. The CDR3 loop spans 13 amino acids. The V end was cut by 7 bases, the J end by 5 bases, with 14 bases between. The CDR3 sequence: CASTPGGGETQYF. The CDR3 DNA sequence: TGTGCCAGCACTCCCGGCGGAGGGGAGACCCAGTACTTC.